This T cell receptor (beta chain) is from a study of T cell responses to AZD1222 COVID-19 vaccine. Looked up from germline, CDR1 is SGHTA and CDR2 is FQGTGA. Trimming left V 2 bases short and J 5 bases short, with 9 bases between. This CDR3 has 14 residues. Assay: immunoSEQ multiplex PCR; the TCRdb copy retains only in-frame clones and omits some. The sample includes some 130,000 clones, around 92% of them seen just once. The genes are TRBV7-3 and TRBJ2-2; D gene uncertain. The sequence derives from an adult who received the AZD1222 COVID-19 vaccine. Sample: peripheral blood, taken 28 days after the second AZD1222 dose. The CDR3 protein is CASSLLGGTGELFF. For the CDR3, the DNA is TGTGCCAGCAGCTTACTCGGCGGAACCGGGGAGCTGTTTTTT.